This is a list of T cell receptor beta chains from one sample in a study of cytotoxic CD8 clonotypes in ibrutinib-treated CLL. The assay was immunoSEQ multiplex PCR, and TCRdb's table has in-frame clones only and misses some. Counted here are roughly 100,000 clones, about 72% occurring once; the ten biggest clones make up about 34%. The sequencing here drew on PBMCs, taken after 12 months of ibrutinib treatment. These TCRs come from a human donor with chronic lymphocytic leukemia. The CDR3 runs from the conserved cysteine through the conserved F or W. D genes are given only for firm matches. The size field is filled for only some rows; it gives once, few, many or a size class.

j_call: TRBJ1-5
clone_size: .
v_call: TRBV4-3
d_call: TRBD1
cdr3_aa: CASSQQDRARQPQHF
cdr3_nt: TGCGCCAGCAGCCAACAGGACAGGGCTCGACAGCCCCAGCATTTT

j_call: TRBJ2-3
clone_size: .
v_call: TRBV7-8
d_call: TRBD2
cdr3_aa: CASSLGVTSGFTDTQYF
cdr3_nt: TGTGCCAGCAGCTTAGGAGTGACTAGCGGGTTCACAGATACGCAGTATTTT

j_call: TRBJ1-2
clone_size: .
v_call: TRBV5-1
d_call: TRBD1
cdr3_aa: CASSLGPGQSSDYGYTF
cdr3_nt: TGCGCCAGCAGCTTGGGTCCGGGACAGAGTTCTGACTATGGCTACACCTTC

j_call: TRBJ1-5
clone_size: .
v_call: TRBV7-2
d_call: TRBD1
cdr3_aa: CASRSTGPNQPQHF
cdr3_nt: TGTGCCAGCAGATCGACAGGGCCTAATCAGCCCCAGCATTTT

j_call: TRBJ1-1
clone_size: .
v_call: TRBV6-1
d_call: .
cdr3_aa: CASRSTGTEAFF
cdr3_nt: TGTGCCAGCAGATCGACTGGGACTGAAGCTTTCTTT

j_call: TRBJ2-1
clone_size: .
v_call: TRBV7-2
d_call: .
cdr3_aa: CASSLPRGSSYNEQFF
cdr3_nt: TGTGCCAGCAGCTTACCGCGGGGCAGCTCCTACAATGAGCAGTTCTTC

j_call: TRBJ2-1
clone_size: .
v_call: TRBV6-1
d_call: TRBD2
cdr3_aa: CATQTSGAYNEQFF
cdr3_nt: TGTGCCACCCAGACTAGCGGCGCCTACAATGAGCAGTTCTTC

j_call: TRBJ1-3
clone_size: .
v_call: TRBV27
d_call: TRBD1
cdr3_aa: CASSPDRASSGNTIYF
cdr3_nt: TGTGCCAGCAGCCCGGACAGGGCGAGCTCTGGAAACACCATATATTTT

j_call: TRBJ1-2
clone_size: few
v_call: TRBV5-1
d_call: .
cdr3_aa: CASSSPGRYYGYTF
cdr3_nt: TGCGCCAGCAGCAGTCCGGGACGCTACTATGGCTACACCTTC

j_call: TRBJ1-2
clone_size: few
v_call: TRBV27
d_call: .
cdr3_aa: CASRGREQYGYTF
cdr3_nt: TGTGCCAGCAGGGGCCGCGAGCAATATGGCTACACCTTC

j_call: TRBJ1-1
clone_size: few
v_call: TRBV6-4
d_call: TRBD1
cdr3_aa: CASSLTQGGTEAFF
cdr3_nt: TGTGCCAGCAGTCTTACACAGGGGGGTACTGAAGCTTTCTTT

j_call: TRBJ2-1
clone_size: .
v_call: TRBV11-3
d_call: .
cdr3_aa: CASSLLNNEQFF
cdr3_nt: TGTGCCAGCAGCTTACTCAACAATGAGCAGTTCTTC

j_call: TRBJ2-7
clone_size: .
v_call: TRBV11-3
d_call: .
cdr3_aa: CASSQDGYEQYF
cdr3_nt: TGTGCCAGCAGTCAAGACGGTTACGAGCAGTACTTC

j_call: TRBJ2-6
clone_size: .
v_call: TRBV4-2
d_call: .
cdr3_aa: CASSPREVNTQGTGANVLTF
cdr3_nt: TGTGCCAGCAGCCCTAGGGAGGTAAATACCCAGGGAACTGGGGCCAACGTCCTGACTTTC

j_call: TRBJ1-2
clone_size: .
v_call: TRBV4-3
d_call: .
cdr3_aa: CASSPSLVGSDGYTF
cdr3_nt: TGCGCCAGCAGCCCTTCCTTGGTGGGGTCGGATGGCTACACCTTC

j_call: TRBJ1-6
clone_size: .
v_call: TRBV4-3
d_call: .
cdr3_aa: CASSLRTVSSLHF
cdr3_nt: TGCGCCAGCAGCCTAAGGACGGTTTCGTCCCTCCACTTT

j_call: TRBJ2-7
clone_size: few
v_call: TRBV7-2
d_call: .
cdr3_aa: CASTTAAGYEQYF
cdr3_nt: TGTGCCAGCACCACGGCCGCAGGCTACGAGCAGTACTTC

j_call: TRBJ2-1
clone_size: .
v_call: TRBV18
d_call: .
cdr3_aa: CASSPLGFSYNEQFF
cdr3_nt: TGTGCCAGCTCACCACTGGGGTTCTCCTACAATGAGCAGTTCTTC

j_call: TRBJ2-1
clone_size: .
v_call: TRBV28
d_call: TRBD2
cdr3_aa: CASSLAGESYNEQFF
cdr3_nt: TGTGCCAGCAGTTTAGCGGGGGAGTCCTACAATGAGCAGTTCTTC

j_call: TRBJ1-2
clone_size: .
v_call: TRBV20-1
d_call: .
cdr3_aa: CSAGAGHGYTF
cdr3_nt: TGCAGTGCCGGGGCAGGCCATGGCTACACCTTC

j_call: TRBJ2-2
clone_size: .
v_call: TRBV19
d_call: .
cdr3_aa: CASNEAAANTGELFF
cdr3_nt: TGTGCCAGTAATGAGGCGGCCGCGAACACCGGGGAGCTGTTTTTT

j_call: TRBJ2-3
clone_size: few
v_call: TRBV6-6
d_call: .
cdr3_aa: CASRDRRNTDTQYF
cdr3_nt: TGTGCCAGCCGTGACCGGAGGAACACAGATACGCAGTATTTT

j_call: TRBJ2-7
clone_size: many
v_call: TRBV19
d_call: .
cdr3_aa: CASSALGGSYEQYF
cdr3_nt: TGTGCCAGTAGTGCACTAGGCGGCTCCTACGAGCAGTACTTC

j_call: TRBJ2-1
clone_size: .
v_call: TRBV20-1
d_call: .
cdr3_aa: CSARVYNEQFF
cdr3_nt: TGCAGTGCTCGCGTTTACAATGAGCAGTTCTTC